This TCR beta chain was identified during a study of T cell responses to AZD1222 COVID-19 vaccine. CDR1 is LNHNV and CDR2 is YYDKDF in the germline V gene (reference sequence). The CDR3 totals 17 residues. The ends lost 0 bases at V and 0 bases at J; junction bases unmatched: 3. Profiled with immunoSEQ multiplex PCR; TCRdb holds only in-frame clones, not every one. The sample lists approximately 110,000 clones, around 96% seen once, with approximately 2.2% in the top ten. This sequence was found in an adult in good health. The source was peripheral blood, collected on day 0 of AZD1222 vaccination. This rearrangement joins TRBV15 to TRBJ2-5; 11 bases match TRBD1. The CDR3 DNA follows: TGTGCCACCAGCAGAGACGGACAGGGGGCGTACCAAGAGACCCAGTACTTC. It yields the protein CATSRDGQGAYQETQYF.